Listed below are T cell receptor beta chains from one sample, sequenced in a study of cytomegalovirus exposure and HLA in healthy donors. TCRdb keeps only in-frame clones here, not all; method: immunoSEQ multiplex PCR. The sample table sets out over 45,000 clones. Specimen: PBMCs. These receptor sequences come from a middle-aged woman in good health and CMV-seronegative. CDR3s include the opening cysteine and the closing phenylalanine or tryptophan. A D gene is named only where the DNA matches it firmly.

V gene	J gene	D gene	CDR3 protein	CDR3 DNA
TRBV5-6	TRBJ2-7	TRBD1	CASSLAQGVNSYEQYF	TGTGCCAGCAGCTTGGCACAGGGGGTTAACTCCTACGAGCAGTACTTC
TRBV11-2	TRBJ2-1	TRBD2	CASSHTGLVGNEQFF	TGTGCCAGCAGCCACACGGGACTAGTCGGCAATGAGCAGTTCTTC
TRBV7-6	TRBJ2-1	TRBD2	CASSQKGTSRFREQFF	TGTGCCAGCAGCCAAAAAGGGACTAGCCGCTTTAGGGAGCAGTTCTTC
TRBV6-5	TRBJ2-7	TRBD1	CASSYSRTGDSYEQYF	TGTGCCAGCAGTTACTCGAGAACAGGGGATTCCTACGAGCAGTACTTC
TRBV10-1	TRBJ2-7	TRBD2	CASTTSADYEQYF	TGCGCCAGCACGACTAGCGCAGACTACGAGCAGTACTTC
TRBV20-1	TRBJ2-5	NA	CSDRLQETQYF	TGCAGTGACAGGCTACAAGAGACCCAGTACTTC
TRBV7-2	TRBJ2-5	TRBD2	CASSLELAGAKTQYF	TGTGCCAGCAGCTTAGAACTAGCGGGGGCGAAGACCCAGTACTTC
TRBV6-5	TRBJ2-6	NA	CASRFLAEGANVLTF	TGTGCCAGCAGGTTTTTAGCGGAGGGGGCCAACGTCCTGACTTTC
TRBV5-1	TRBJ1-2	NA	CASSFGGANYGYTF	TGCGCCAGCAGCTTCGGCGGCGCTAACTATGGCTACACCTTC
TRBV7-8	TRBJ1-4	NA	CASSLDLGRKLFF	TGTGCCAGCAGCTTAGACCTTGGCAGGAAACTGTTTTTT
TRBV18	TRBJ2-3	TRBD1	CASSIRDSSTDTQYF	TGTGCCAGCTCAATCCGGGACAGCAGCACAGATACGCAGTATTTT
TRBV20-1	TRBJ1-1	NA	CSALQYTEAFF	TGCAGTGCTCTCCAGTACACTGAAGCTTTCTTT
TRBV5-1	TRBJ2-3	NA	CASSPLIGGDTQYF	TGCGCCAGCAGCCCCCTCATAGGAGGTGATACGCAGTATTTT
TRBV13	TRBJ1-2	NA	CASSLLGAGANYGYTF	TGTGCCAGCAGCTTACTTGGGGCAGGGGCGAACTATGGCTACACCTTC
TRBV5-1	TRBJ1-2	TRBD1	CASSLTTGQVLLAF	TGCGCCAGCAGCTTGACCACAGGACAGGTTCTCCTTGCCTTC
TRBV6-4	TRBJ2-2	TRBD1	CASQGQENTGELFF	TGTGCCAGCCAGGGACAGGAGAACACCGGGGAGCTGTTTTTT
TRBV5-1	TRBJ2-2	NA	CASSLDPAGELFF	TGCGCCAGCAGCTTGGACCCGGCCGGGGAGCTGTTTTTT
TRBV7-9	TRBJ2-7	TRBD1	CASSVLPFSDRFYEQYF	TGTGCCAGCAGCGTCCTCCCTTTTTCGGACAGGTTCTACGAGCAGTACTTC
TRBV6-1	TRBJ1-5	TRBD1	CASRAGTGGGQPQHF	TGTGCCAGCAGGGCCGGGACAGGGGGCGGTCAGCCCCAGCATTTT
TRBV15	TRBJ2-5	NA	CATSTYETQYF	TGTGCCACCAGCACCTATGAGACCCAGTACTTC
TRBV6-6	TRBJ1-4	TRBD1	CASSYPGTGLKLFF	TGTGCCAGCAGTTACCCCGGGACAGGGCTAAAACTGTTTTTT
TRBV15	TRBJ2-3	TRBD2	CATSRDLGGGADTQYF	TGTGCCACCAGCAGAGATCTGGGCGGGGGGGCAGATACGCAGTATTTT
TRBV9	TRBJ2-3	NA	CASSVDSFTDTQYF	TGTGCCAGCAGCGTAGATAGTTTCACAGATACGCAGTATTTT
TRBV18	TRBJ1-1	NA	CASSPPGGAANTEAFF	TGTGCCAGCTCACCACCGGGAGGGGCCGCGAACACTGAAGCTTTCTTT
TRBV19	TRBJ2-1	NA	CASSIDQTDYNEQFF	TGTGCCAGTAGTATAGACCAGACAGACTACAATGAGCAGTTCTTC
TRBV14	TRBJ1-1	NA	CASSQRSGYTEAFF	TGTGCCAGCAGCCAACGGTCGGGATATACTGAAGCTTTCTTT
TRBV7-8	TRBJ2-1	TRBD2	CASSLVAGGQGLKNEQFF	TGTGCCAGCAGCTTAGTAGCGGGGGGCCAAGGGTTGAAAAATGAGCAGTTCTTC
TRBV29-1	TRBJ2-7	TRBD2	CSVERSGRPYEQYF	TGCAGCGTTGAAAGGAGCGGGAGACCCTACGAGCAGTACTTC
TRBV2	TRBJ1-2	NA	CASSERTYGYTF	TGTGCCAGCAGTGAAAGGACTTATGGCTACACCTTC
TRBV7-2	TRBJ2-1	TRBD1	CASSRPRTGIIADEQFF	TGTGCCAGCAGCCGACCTCGGACAGGGATAATCGCCGATGAGCAGTTCTTC
TRBV6-5	TRBJ2-3	NA	CASSRRVEGTQYF	TGTGCCAGCAGTCGCCGGGTCGAAGGTACGCAGTATTTT
TRBV2	TRBJ1-2	NA	CASSSSGYTF	TGTGCCAGCAGCTCCTCCGGCTACACCTTC
TRBV30	TRBJ2-7	TRBD2	CAWSGTSRSKYEQYF	TGTGCCTGGAGCGGGACTAGCAGGAGTAAATACGAGCAGTACTTC
TRBV6-5	TRBJ1-1	NA	CASSYQQGSGTEAFF	TGTGCCAGCAGTTACCAACAGGGAAGCGGCACTGAAGCTTTCTTT
TRBV16	TRBJ2-6	NA	CASSQITVAGANVLTF	TGTGCCAGCAGCCAGATAACGGTTGCTGGGGCCAACGTCCTGACTTTC
TRBV7-9	TRBJ2-2	NA	CASSHRGLTNTGELFF	TGTGCCAGCAGCCACCGAGGCCTTACGAACACCGGGGAGCTGTTTTTT
TRBV30	TRBJ1-2	NA	CAWSVLGGYTF	TGTGCCTGGAGTGTACTTGGTGGCTACACCTTC
TRBV19	TRBJ2-7	NA	CASTPRPPYEQYF	TGTGCCAGTACCCCTAGGCCACCCTACGAGCAGTACTTC
TRBV30	TRBJ2-5	NA	CAGSVLGIGDKTQYF	TGTGCCGGGAGTGTACTCGGGATAGGGGACAAGACCCAGTACTTC
TRBV7-9	TRBJ2-5	TRBD2	CASSWAGDQETQYF	TGTGCCAGCAGCTGGGCGGGGGACCAAGAGACCCAGTACTTC
TRBV2	TRBJ2-7	TRBD1	CASRDRVGYF	TGTGCCAGCCGGGACAGGGTGGGGTACTTC